This passage covers 32 T cell receptor beta chains from one sample sequenced in a study of preoperative IRX-2 immunotherapy in early breast cancer. The protocol was immunoSEQ multiplex PCR, while the TCRdb copy is restricted to in-frame clones and leaves out a portion. The sample lists tens of thousands of clones, 65% to 90% occurring once. Treatment denoted: preoperative locoregional IRX-2 cytokine immunotherapy. The starting material was lymph node tissue, obtained after IRX-2 immunotherapy. The receptor set was obtained from a human donor with breast cancer.

The CDR3 DNA is TGTGCCAGCAGCTCAGGGAACGTAGCTGTCGGGGAGCTGTTTTTT. It specifies CASSSGNVAVGELFF. The rearrangement uses TRBV7-8 and TRBJ2-2, with D possibly TRBD1 on 5 matching bases. V was pared by 4 bases and J by 7 bases, with 16 bases between. Per germline, CDR1 SGHVS and CDR2 FQNEAQ. The CDR3 is 15 amino acids.

V and J are TRBV11-3 and TRBJ2-5, with D perhaps TRBD2 (5 bases). The CDR3 consists of 14 residues. The V gene lost 6 bases and the J gene lost 2 bases, with 13 bases spanning the gap. Germline CDR1 reads SGHNT; CDR2 reads YENEEA. The CDR3 protein is CASRSWGEQETQYF. The CDR3 DNA reads as TGTGCCAGCAGATCCTGGGGAGAACAAGAGACCCAGTACTTC.

The chain is built from TRBV5-1 and TRBJ1-3, with a weak D call TRBD1 (5 bases). Per germline, CDR1 SGHRS and CDR2 YFSETQ. The CDR3 totals 14 residues. V was clipped by 4 bases and J by 0 bases, with 8 bases between them. The CDR3 DNA reads as TGCGCCAGCAGCCGGGGGTACTCTGGAAACACCATATATTTT. Its protein product is CASSRGYSGNTIYF.

This chain links TRBV7-6 with TRBJ2-7; 7 bases are a match to TRBD1. V shed 3 bases, J shed 3 bases, and the junction held 5 bases outside the gene matches. Germline V CDR1 and CDR2: SGHVS, FNYEAQ. The CDR3 sequence is 14 residues long. The CDR3, as DNA: TGTGCCAGCAGCTTCGGACAGGCCTTCTACGAGCAGTACTTC. This codes for CASSFGQAFYEQYF.

The rearrangement uses TRBV18 and TRBJ1-1; possible D gene TRBD1, 5 bases. With 3 bases removed from V and 7 bases from J, the gap between germline ends came to 12 bases. Germline CDR1 reads KGHSH; CDR2 reads LQKENI. This CDR3 comprises 13 residues. CDR3 sequence: CASSPVIQGEAFF. The CDR3 DNA reads TGTGCCAGCTCACCGGTAATCCAGGGTGAAGCTTTCTTT.

V usage is TRBV18 and J usage is TRBJ2-7, with unresolved D. The ends were cut back, 3 bases at V and 3 bases at J, with 15 bases in the middle. Looked up from germline, CDR1 is KGHSH and CDR2 is LQKENI. The CDR3 runs to 15 residues. The CDR3 DNA sequence: TGTGCCAGCTCACCGGTTTCAGGCCCTCGCTACGAGCAGTACTTC. As protein: CASSPVSGPRYEQYF.

The CDR3 DNA reads as TGTGCCAGCAGCCGACGGGACAGGGTTTATACTGAAGCTTTCTTT. The encoded protein is CASSRRDRVYTEAFF. The chain couples TRBV11-3 to TRBJ1-1; 9 bases map to TRBD1. Germline V CDR1 and CDR2: SGHNT, YENEEA. CDR3 length: 15 amino acids. V dropped 5 bases and J dropped 5; count of bases not matched to a gene: 9.

The chain links TRBV12-2 to TRBJ1-1; the table names TRBD1, a call not compared with the DNA. TRBV12-2 is classified as a pseudogene. CDR3 size: 18 residues. CDR3 nucleotides: TGTGCAAGTCGCTTCTCATCCCCGATGGGGCCGATGAACACTGAAGCTTTCTTT. It yields the protein CASRFSSPMGPMNTEAFF.

The rearrangement uses TRBV7-1 and TRBJ2-7, with a possible D match to TRBD1 (5 bases). TRBV7-1 has ORF status, its function being uncertain. The CDR3 is 13 amino acids. Trimming removed 4 bases from V and 3 bases from J, with 10 bases in between. DNA of the CDR3: TGTGCCAGCAGCTTAGGACAAGTCTACGAGCAGTACTTC. This encodes CASSLGQVYEQYF.

The chain links TRBV7-1 to TRBJ1-5; perhaps TRBD1 as D (5 bases). TRBV7-1 is an open reading frame, and its role is uncertain. V dropped 5 bases and J dropped 4 bases, with 12 bases sitting between them. This CDR3 region has 14 residues. This chain's CDR3 is CASSRDGDNQPQHF. CDR3 nucleotide sequence: TGTGCCAGCAGCCGGGACGGGGATAATCAGCCCCAGCATTTT.

V and J are TRBV11-3 and TRBJ2-5, with D possibly being TRBD1 (5 bases). Germline V gene sequence: CDR1 SGHNT, CDR2 YENEEA. This CDR3 has 15 residues. The ends were cut back, 4 bases at V and 1 base at J, with 13 bases in the middle. The CDR3 loop reads CASSSADSRQETQYF. CDR3 nucleotide sequence: TGTGCCAGCAGCTCCGCAGACAGCCGCCAAGAGACCCAGTACTTC.

The chain joins TRBV5-1 to TRBJ1-5, with TRBD1 matching over 11 bases. CDR3 size: 15 residues. Germline V gene data show CDR1 as SGHRS and CDR2 as YFSETQ. V shed 4 bases and J 5 bases; nucleotides not matched to a gene: 5. CDR3 sequence (DNA): TGCGCCAGCAGCCTCGGGACAGGGGGTCATCAGCCCCAGCATTTT. It encodes CASSLGTGGHQPQHF.

The CDR3 sequence: CASSAGSLTGELFF. In DNA, the CDR3 is TGTGCCAGCAGCGCCGGGAGCCTCACCGGGGAGCTGTTTTTT. V and J are TRBV6-8 and TRBJ2-2, with D tentatively TRBD2 (6 bases). The CDR3 consists of 14 residues. Trimming took off 6 bases at V and 4 bases at J, with 12 bases between the two ends. Germline CDR1 MNHGY, CDR2 SAAAGT.

The chain is built from TRBV19 and TRBJ1-2; no definite D call. This CDR3 comprises 15 residues. Germline loops: CDR1 LNHDA, CDR2 SQIVND (reference sequence). V was cut by 3 bases and J by 3 bases, with 14 bases left in between. Here the CDR3 DNA reads TGTGCCAGTAGTATCCCGGGAGGGTCCTACTATGGCTACACCTTC. Its protein is CASSIPGGSYYGYTF.

V usage is TRBV6-8 and J usage is TRBJ1-4; D gene unclear. The CDR3 has 21 amino acids. The V and J ends lost 2 bases and 9 bases respectively, with 34 bases between them. The germline V gene encodes CDR1 MNHGY and CDR2 SAAAGT. The CDR3 nucleotides are TGTGCCAGCAGTTACGTCTCTGACATGGAGTCTGATGTGGCTACGGAGAAAAAACTGTTTTTT. This codes for CASSYVSDMESDVATEKKLFF.

On this clone itself: Germline is not matched at one junction end, which may reflect a read error. This chain uses TRBV11-3 with TRBJ2-1; 9 nucleotides align to TRBD1. Germline V gene data show CDR1 as SGHNT and CDR2 as YENEEA. The CDR3 is 14 residues long. The CDR3 protein is CASSPGTGYNEQFF. Here the CDR3 DNA reads TGTGCTAGCAGCCCCGGGACAGGGTACAATGAGCAGTTCTTC.

The genes are TRBV6-8 and TRBJ1-1; D uncertain. From germline, CDR1 is MNHGY and CDR2 SAAAGT. V lost 3 bases and J 3 bases, leaving 11 bases between the germline ends. This CDR3 comprises 14 residues. In DNA, the CDR3 is TGTGCCAGCAGTTATTCTGAAGCGGACACTGAAGCTTTCTTT. It specifies CASSYSEADTEAFF.

V gene TRBV5-1 combines with J gene TRBJ1-1; TRBD1 is a possible D gene (6 bases). This CDR3 has 16 residues. The germline CDR1 and CDR2 sequences are SGHRS and YFSETQ. Between the trimmed V and J ends, which lost 4 bases and 3 bases, there was a span of 19 bases. CDR3 protein: CASSAPGTQSHTEAFF. The CDR3 region has the DNA TGCGCCAGCAGCGCCCCCGGGACACAATCGCACACTGAAGCTTTCTTT.

This clone was recorded only once. The chain is built from TRBV5-1 and TRBJ1-5; possible D gene TRBD1, 5 bases. Trimming removed 0 bases at V and 1 base at J, with 8 bases between. The V gene's germline CDR1 is SGHRS and CDR2 YFSETQ. CDR3 length equals 15 residues. The CDR3 sequence is CASSLEGESNQPQHF. CDR3 in DNA: TGCGCCAGCAGCTTGGAAGGGGAAAGCAATCAGCCCCAGCATTTT.

The V gene is TRBV12-2, the J gene TRBJ2-7. TRBV12-2 is a documented pseudogene. The CDR3 is made up of 17 amino acids. The CDR3 sequence is CASRSEPLGGSSYEQYF. The CDR3 DNA reads TGTGCAAGTCGCTCAGAACCTTTAGGGGGGTCCTCCTACGAGCAGTACTTC.

This clone is a singleton in its sample. The chain is built from TRBV6-4 and TRBJ1-5, with 7 bases fitting TRBD1. CDR1 and CDR2 (germline): MRHNA, SNTAGT. J gave up 0 bases and V 4 bases, and 12 bases lay outside the gene matches. This CDR3 is built from 18 residues. As DNA, the CDR3 is TGTGCCAGCAGTGCCAGACAGGGTCGAACGGTTAGCAATCAGCCCCAGCATTTT. Its translation: CASSARQGRTVSNQPQHF.

The sample holds a few counts of this clone. The chain is built from TRBV11-3 and TRBJ1-5; the D gene is possibly TRBD1 (5 bases). Germline lookup yields CDR1 SGHNT and CDR2 YENEEA. The CDR3 sequence is 15 residues long. Trimming left V 4 bases short and J 1 base short, with 11 bases between. CDR3 residues: CASSWLGGSNQPQHF. The CDR3 DNA sequence: TGTGCCAGCAGCTGGCTGGGGGGGAGCAATCAGCCCCAGCATTTT.

As to this clone: The DNA is left out, because the CDR3 cannot be placed on it with certainty; the CDR3 is given as TCRdb lists it. This chain links TRBV6-8 with TRBJ2-2. Per germline, CDR1 MNHGY and CDR2 SAAAGT. The length of the CDR3 is 16 amino acids, counting both ends. The CDR3: CAISTSGAQNTGELFF.

In its sample, this clone was seen once. The chain employs TRBV28 and TRBJ1-6, with a tentative D call TRBD1 (6 bases). Germline CDR1 and CDR2: MDHEN and SYDVKM. The CDR3 loop spans 15 amino acids. Trimming took off 3 bases at V and 4 bases at J, with 10 bases between the two ends. The CDR3 nucleotides read TGTGCCAGCAGTTTGGGCCAGGGGTATAATTCACCCCTCCACTTT. Encoded protein: CASSLGQGYNSPLHF.

J is TRBJ1-5 and V is TRBV30; D may be TRBD1 (6 bases). Trimming took off 0 bases at V and 3 bases at J, with 18 bases between the two ends. Per the germline V gene, CDR1 is GTSNPN and CDR2 is SVGIG (reference sequence). CDR3 length: 17 amino acids. The CDR3 region is CAWSVNRPDSINQPQHF. The DNA of the CDR3 is TGTGCCTGGAGTGTAAATCGCCCGGACAGTATCAATCAGCCCCAGCATTTT.

The J gene is TRBJ2-2, the V gene TRBV5-1; D may be TRBD1 or TRBD2 (6 bases each). The germline gives CDR1 SGHRS, CDR2 YFSETQ. The CDR3 totals 17 residues. Trimming stripped 0 bases from V and 2 bases from J, with 14 bases between. CDR3 residues: CASSLEGGRGNTGELFF. CDR3 DNA: TGCGCCAGCAGCTTGGAAGGGGGGCGAGGAAACACCGGGGAGCTGTTTTTT.

The CDR3 region is CASSIQGAGHMNTEAFF. CDR3 nucleotide sequence: TGTGCCAGTAGTATACAGGGCGCAGGCCACATGAACACTGAAGCTTTCTTT. This chain joins TRBV19 and TRBJ1-1; D might be TRBD1 (5 bases). CDR3 length equals 17 residues. Germline lookup yields CDR1 LNHDA and CDR2 SQIVND (reference sequence). Deletions cut 2 bases from V and 0 bases from J, with 16 bases between.

The rearrangement joins TRBV23-1 to TRBJ1-2; D ambiguous. TRBV23-1 is labeled an ORF, and its function is uncertain. The CDR3 consists of 15 residues. Trimming removed 6 bases from V and 2 bases from J, with 16 bases in between. CDR3: CASSRQLGENYGYTF. The CDR3 DNA reads as TGCGCCAGCAGCCGGCAACTTGGGGAAAACTATGGCTACACCTTC.

The chain carries TRBV5-1 and TRBJ2-5; 9 nucleotides match TRBD1. V lost 1 base to trimming and J lost 5 bases; unmatched junction nucleotides: 6. This CDR3 comprises 15 residues. Germline CDR1 SGHRS, CDR2 YFSETQ. The CDR3 DNA reads TGCGCCAGCAGCTTGAGGCGACAGGGGGGCGAGACCCAGTACTTC. Translation gives CASSLRRQGGETQYF.

The chain links TRBV5-1 to TRBJ2-7, with D perhaps being TRBD1 or TRBD2 (7 bases each). The CDR3 extends over 15 amino acids. Trimming stripped 4 bases from V and 5 bases from J, with 19 bases between. Germline V gene data show CDR1 as SGHRS and CDR2 as YFSETQ. The DNA of the CDR3 is TGCGCCAGCAGCCCAGGGGGGGGTCAGCCCAACGAGCAGTACTTC. This codes for CASSPGGGQPNEQYF.

DNA of the CDR3: TGCAGCGTTCGGTCTTCAGGGGGCTACAATGAGCAGTTCTTC. This gives the protein CSVRSSGGYNEQFF. The chain joins TRBV29-1 to TRBJ2-1; 7 bases line up with TRBD1. J was trimmed by 3 bases and V by 5 bases; bases with no gene match: 7. This CDR3 contains 14 residues. The germline CDR1 and CDR2 sequences are SQVTM and ANQGSEA.

The chain has TRBV5-1 and TRBJ2-2, with 8 nucleotides matching TRBD2. V lost 0 bases, J lost 2 bases, and 3 bases stayed unmatched. The CDR3 is 16 amino acids. Germline CDR1 is SGHRS and CDR2 is YFSETQ. CDR3 protein: CASSLGSGVNTGELFF. Written as DNA, the CDR3 is TGCGCCAGCAGCTTGGGTAGCGGGGTTAACACCGGGGAGCTGTTTTTT.